What follows is one TCR beta chain and its context. Its antigen is not identified. For the second PCR, which ran for about 7 to 11 cycles, a sample-barcoded 5' primer and a J-beta primer mix were used. A tag from a template-switch adaptor with 12 random nucleotides marked each cDNA molecule. TCRdb re-called the 5' RACE reads with MiXCR, one entry per CDR3 protein. Among about 1.1 million distinct CDR3 sequences, approximately 38% were seen once, and the ten largest hold less than 15%. This sample is drawn from a study of blood T cells in healthy people across ages. Study results and caveats: No one knew whether donors had CMV, which possibly confounded expanded clonotype changes.

This CDR3 has 16 amino acids. Trimming removed 5 bases at V and 0 bases at J, with 14 bases between. Per germline, CDR1 MNHEY and CDR2 SMNVEV (reference sequence). Whenever a sample was processed, at least 6 million PBMCs were isolated. Total RNA extracted from each sample amounted to at least 6 micrograms. The TCR was taken from a man younger than 30 in good health. V is TRBV27 and J is TRBJ1-3; D gene ambiguous. The specimen sequenced was blood. CDR3 coding DNA: TGTGCCAGCAGTCCTTTTGCCCACCTCTCTGGAAACACCATATATTTT. Its protein is CASSPFAHLSGNTIYF.